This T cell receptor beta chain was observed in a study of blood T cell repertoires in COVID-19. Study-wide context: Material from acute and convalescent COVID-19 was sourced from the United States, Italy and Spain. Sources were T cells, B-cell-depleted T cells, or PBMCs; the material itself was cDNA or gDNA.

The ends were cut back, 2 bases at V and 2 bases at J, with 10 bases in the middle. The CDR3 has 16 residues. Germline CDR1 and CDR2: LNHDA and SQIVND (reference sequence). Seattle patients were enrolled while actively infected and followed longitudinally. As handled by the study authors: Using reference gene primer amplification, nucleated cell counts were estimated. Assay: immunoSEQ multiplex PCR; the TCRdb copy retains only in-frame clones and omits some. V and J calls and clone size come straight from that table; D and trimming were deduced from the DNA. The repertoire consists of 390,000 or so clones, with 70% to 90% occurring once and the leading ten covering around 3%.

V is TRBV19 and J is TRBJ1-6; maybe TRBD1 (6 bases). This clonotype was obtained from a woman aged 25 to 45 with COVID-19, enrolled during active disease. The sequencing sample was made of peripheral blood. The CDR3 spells CASSITGMTYNSPLHF. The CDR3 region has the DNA TGTGCCAGTAGTATAACAGGGATGACCTATAATTCACCCCTCCACTTT.